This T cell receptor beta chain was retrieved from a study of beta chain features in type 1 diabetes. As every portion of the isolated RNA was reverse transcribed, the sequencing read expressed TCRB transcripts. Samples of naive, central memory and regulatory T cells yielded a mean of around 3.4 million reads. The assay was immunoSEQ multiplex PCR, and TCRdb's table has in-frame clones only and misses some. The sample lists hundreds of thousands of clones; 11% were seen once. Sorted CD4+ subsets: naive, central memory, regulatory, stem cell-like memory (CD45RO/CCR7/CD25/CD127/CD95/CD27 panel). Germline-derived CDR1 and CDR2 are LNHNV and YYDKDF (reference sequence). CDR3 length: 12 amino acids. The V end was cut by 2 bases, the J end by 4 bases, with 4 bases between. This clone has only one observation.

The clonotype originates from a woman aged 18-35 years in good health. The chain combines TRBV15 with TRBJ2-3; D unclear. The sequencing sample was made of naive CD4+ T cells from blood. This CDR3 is CATSRPADTQYF. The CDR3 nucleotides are TGTGCCACCAGCAGACCGGCAGATACGCAGTATTTT.